These 27 T cell receptor beta chains were all obtained from the same sample, sequenced in a study of a mutant IDH1 vaccine in newly diagnosed glioma. Repertoires were generated with immunoSEQ multiplex PCR, while TCRdb's copy carries only in-frame clones and drops some. The sample has 35,000 to 45,000 clones, about 83% seen once. Time point reported: week 35, safety follow-up. The vaccine gave 300 ug of a 20-mer mutant IDH1 peptide subcutaneously per dose. These receptors' antigens are unknown. This sample comprised PBMCs, obtained from a glioma patient whose treatment included an IDH1 peptide vaccine. These receptor sequences come from a woman aged 45 to 65 with glioma.

This clone has a handful of counts. The chain is built from TRBV27 and TRBJ2-5, with TRBD2 matching over 11 bases. The CDR3 is made up of 17 amino acids. V trimming: 2 bases; J trimming: 5 bases; junction bases outside the gene matches: 10. In germline, CDR1 is MNHEY, CDR2 SMNVEV (reference sequence). In DNA, the CDR3 is TGTGCCAGCAGTTTAGTGCTAGCGGGGGGCGGGCGGGAGACCCAGTACTTC. Residues: CASSLVLAGGGRETQYF.

The gene calls are TRBV5-1 and TRBJ2-3; D uncertain. V dropped 1 base and J dropped 3 bases, with 18 bases sitting between them. There are 17 residues in the CDR3. CDR1 SGHRS and CDR2 YFSETQ come from the germline V gene. The CDR3 bases are TGCGCCAGCAGCTTGTCCCCCGAACCATCAGCGACAGATACGCAGTATTTT. This gives the protein CASSLSPEPSATDTQYF.

The genes are TRBV25-1 and TRBJ2-5, with D unresolved. Trimming pared 6 bases from V and 1 base from J, leaving 3 bases between. The CDR3 length is 11 residues. Germline lookup yields CDR1 MGHDK and CDR2 SYGVNS. In DNA form, the CDR3 reads TGTGCCAGCAGAGCCCAAGAGACCCAGTACTTC. Amino acids: CASRAQETQYF.

The chain recombines TRBV15 with TRBJ1-6, with D maybe TRBD1 (5 bases). Germline CDR1 is LNHNV and CDR2 is YYDKDF (reference sequence). Trimming pared 6 bases from V and 6 bases from J, leaving 15 bases between. This CDR3 is 15 amino acids long. DNA of the CDR3: TGTGCCACCAGGCGAACCGGGACGCCTAATTCACCCCTCCACTTT. This sequence encodes CATRRTGTPNSPLHF.

The rearrangement uses TRBV9 and TRBJ1-2, with D possibly TRBD1 on 5 matching bases. The CDR3 length is 13 residues. V was shortened by 0 bases and J by 7 bases, with 10 bases between the two germline ends. CDR1 is SGDLS, CDR2 YYNGEE, per germline. The CDR3 nucleotides read TGTGCCAGCAGCGTAGGGCAGGGTCCTGGCTACACCTTC. It yields the protein CASSVGQGPGYTF.

The J gene is TRBJ2-3, the V gene TRBV10-3, with D maybe TRBD1 (6 bases). Deletions cut 6 bases from V and 1 base from J, with 11 bases between. Per the germline V gene, CDR1 is ENHRY and CDR2 is SYGVKD. The CDR3 spans 14 residues. In DNA, the CDR3 is TGTGCCATCAGCGCGCCAGGGGGCACAGATACGCAGTATTTT. This sequence encodes CAISAPGGTDTQYF.

This sequence joins TRBV19 and TRBJ1-2, with D unclear. This CDR3 spans 16 amino acids. Trimming removed 5 bases at V and 0 bases at J, with 16 bases between. The germline gives CDR1 LNHDA, CDR2 SQIVND (reference sequence). The DNA for the CDR3 is TGTGCCAGTAGTCCCCGAGGCAGTTTCCCTAACTATGGCTACACCTTC. Protein product: CASSPRGSFPNYGYTF.

The chain couples TRBV7-9 to TRBJ1-2, with D maybe TRBD1 (6 bases). Germline CDR1 is SEHNR and CDR2 is FQNEAQ (reference sequence). This CDR3 is 13 amino acids long. The V gene lost 6 bases and the J gene lost 8 bases, with 16 bases spanning the gap. The CDR3: CASSPRGRHGYTF. The CDR3 DNA sequence: TGTGCCAGCAGTCCTAGGGGGAGGCACGGCTACACCTTC.

V and J are TRBV11-3 and TRBJ2-1, with a tentative D call TRBD1 (6 bases). The CDR3 consists of 14 residues. CDR1 SGHNT and CDR2 YENEEA come from the germline V gene. With 0 bases removed from V and 8 bases from J, the gap between germline ends came to 11 bases. The CDR3 loop reads CASSLDGAGDEQFF. The CDR3 nucleotides read TGTGCCAGCAGCTTAGACGGGGCAGGGGATGAGCAGTTCTTC. Based on the CDR3 plus reference TRBV11-3 and TRBJ2-1, the full variable domain is EAGVVQSPRYKIIEKKQPVAFWCNPISGHNTLYWYLQNLGQGPELLIRYENEEAVDDSQLPKDRFSAERLKGVDSTLKIQPAELGDSAVYLCASSLDGAGDEQFFGPGTRLTVL.

This chain connects TRBV27 to TRBJ2-3; D not resolved. There are 14 residues in the CDR3. CDR1 and CDR2 from the germline V gene are MNHEY and SMNVEV (reference sequence). V was trimmed by 4 bases and J by 3 bases, leaving 11 bases between them. The CDR3 nucleotides are TGTGCCAGCAGTTCCCCCCGCTCAACAGATACGCAGTATTTT. As protein: CASSSPRSTDTQYF.

The chain uses TRBV6-6 and TRBJ2-5; D possibly corresponds to TRBD2 (5 bases). The germline gives CDR1 MNHNY, CDR2 SVGAGI (reference sequence). V was clipped by 6 bases and J by 3 bases, with 11 bases between them. This CDR3 spans 13 amino acids. CDR3 in DNA: TGTGCCAGCAGCTCACGGGGAGAAGAGACCCAGTACTTC. This sequence encodes CASSSRGEETQYF.

This chain links TRBV29-1 with TRBJ1-2; a possible D gene is TRBD1 (5 bases). The germline V gene has CDR1 SQVTM and CDR2 ANQGSEA. Trimming took 7 bases from V and 0 from J, leaving 12 bases between them. CDR3 size: 13 residues. The chain's CDR3 is CSALGGANYGYTF. For the CDR3, the DNA is TGCAGCGCTCTCGGGGGAGCTAACTATGGCTACACCTTC.

V is TRBV5-1 and J is TRBJ2-3; D is ambiguous. The V gene's germline CDR1 is SGHRS and CDR2 YFSETQ. This CDR3 is 13 amino acids long. V was trimmed by 0 bases and J by 2 bases, leaving 4 bases between them. CDR3: CASSLGNTDTQYF. In DNA form, the CDR3 reads TGCGCCAGCAGCTTGGGTAACACAGATACGCAGTATTTT.

The rearrangement links TRBV7-9 to TRBJ1-2; tentatively, D is TRBD1 (6 bases). Trimming removed 3 bases at V and 4 bases at J, with 12 bases between. This CDR3 is 14 amino acids long. CDR1 and CDR2 (germline): SEHNR, FQNEAQ (reference sequence). CDR3 in amino acids: CASSFSTGVYGYTF. The DNA of the CDR3 is TGTGCCAGCAGCTTCTCGACAGGCGTCTATGGCTACACCTTC.

This chain connects TRBV9 to TRBJ1-6; TRBD1 might be the D (6 bases). Trimming stripped 0 bases from V and 10 bases from J, with 20 bases between. The CDR3 loop spans 17 amino acids. Germline V gives CDR1 SGDLS, CDR2 YYNGEE. The CDR3 protein is CASSVESGARVESPLHF. The DNA for the CDR3 is TGTGCCAGCAGCGTAGAGTCGGGGGCGCGGGTAGAATCACCCCTCCACTTT.

J is TRBJ1-2 and V is TRBV18; 9 bases are shared with TRBD1. Germline values: CDR1 KGHSH, CDR2 LQKENI. The trim removed 3 bases at V and 3 bases at J, leaving 2 bases unmatched. This CDR3 comprises 14 residues. CDR3 sequence (DNA): TGTGCCAGCTCACCGGACAGGGGAGACTATGGCTACACCTTC. This gives the protein CASSPDRGDYGYTF.

J is TRBJ1-1 and V is TRBV19; tentative D call: TRBD1 (6 bases). CDR1 and CDR2 from the germline V gene are LNHDA and SQIVND (reference sequence). Trimming took 8 bases from V and 4 from J, leaving 14 bases between them. This CDR3 has 13 amino acids. Written as DNA, the CDR3 is TGTGCCAGTGAGATACAGGGAGGCACTGAAGCTTTCTTT. Its translation is CASEIQGGTEAFF.

In this sample, this clone turned up a few times. This chain connects TRBV6-6 to TRBJ2-1; D gene unclear. V was pared by 5 bases and J by 10 bases, with 15 bases between. The CDR3 extends over 13 amino acids. Germline CDR1 reads MNHNY; CDR2 reads SVGAGI (reference sequence). CDR3 amino acids: CASSTSAVREQFF. In DNA, the CDR3 is TGTGCCAGCAGTACTTCAGCCGTCAGGGAGCAGTTCTTC.

This chain links TRBV7-9 with TRBJ2-2; unclear D gene. The CDR3 is 17 residues long. V lost 2 bases and J lost 1, with 14 bases in between. The germline gives CDR1 SEHNR, CDR2 FQNEAQ (reference sequence). The CDR3 here is CASSLSGPAGNTGELFF. The CDR3 region has the DNA TGTGCCAGCAGCTTAAGTGGGCCAGCCGGGAACACCGGGGAGCTGTTTTTT.

The chain links TRBV7-9 to TRBJ2-2; weak D call: TRBD1 (6 bases). V gave up 2 bases and J gave up 6 bases, with 10 bases separating them. CDR1 is SEHNR, CDR2 FQNEAQ, per germline (reference sequence). This CDR3 is built from 14 residues. In DNA form, the CDR3 reads TGTGCCAGCAGCTTAAATCAGGGGTCCGGGGAGCTGTTTTTT. Its protein is CASSLNQGSGELFF.

The V gene is TRBV4-1, the J gene TRBJ1-1; D is unresolved. Per the germline V gene, CDR1 is MGHRA and CDR2 is YSYEKL. Trimming pared 3 bases from V and 7 bases from J, leaving 15 bases between. The CDR3 length is 14 residues. The CDR3 region is CASSQFLGTNEAFF. The CDR3 bases are TGCGCCAGCAGCCAGTTTCTGGGCACTAATGAAGCTTTCTTT.

This sequence joins TRBV10-1 and TRBJ1-2; D gene uncertain. The CDR3 loop spans 16 amino acids. The germline CDR1 and CDR2 sequences are WNHNN and SYGVQD (reference sequence). Trimming took 6 bases from V and 4 from J, leaving 21 bases between them. CDR3 coding DNA: TGCGCCAGCAGGGACTATAGGGCGCGACCCCTCTATGGCTACACCTTC. Amino acids: CASRDYRARPLYGYTF.

This chain joins TRBV5-1 and TRBJ1-2, with D hard to call. Germline values: CDR1 SGHRS, CDR2 YFSETQ. V dropped 0 bases and J dropped 6 bases, with 12 bases sitting between them. The CDR3 is made up of 14 amino acids. In DNA, the CDR3 is TGCGCCAGCAGCTTGGAATTGTCGCAAAATGGCTACACCTTC. Its protein product is CASSLELSQNGYTF.

J is TRBJ1-1 and V is TRBV28, with D perhaps matching TRBD1 (5 bases). The V end lost 7 bases, the J end lost 4 bases, and 16 bases lay between the germline ends. Per germline, CDR1 MDHEN and CDR2 SYDVKM. The CDR3 has 14 residues. The CDR3 DNA reads as TGTGCCAGCAACCTGGGAGGGACGCTCACTGAAGCTTTCTTT. It codes for CASNLGGTLTEAFF.

The chain carries TRBV10-3 and TRBJ1-1; no clear D. V gave up 2 bases and J gave up 0 bases, with 16 bases separating them. This CDR3 comprises 17 residues. Germline V gene lookup returns CDR1 ENHRY and CDR2 SYGVKD. The CDR3, as DNA: TGTGCCATCAGTGAGACCGCCACCCGGTGGGTGAACACTGAAGCTTTCTTT. Protein sequence: CAISETATRWVNTEAFF.

V gene TRBV11-3 combines with J gene TRBJ1-2; 8 nucleotides match TRBD1. The length of the CDR3 is 13 residues. Trimming removed 1 base from V and 10 bases from J; junction bases left unmatched: 5. Germline-derived CDR1 and CDR2 are SGHNT and YENEEA. The CDR3 region has the DNA TGTGCCAGCAGCTTAGGGACAGGGAGTGACTACACCTTC. Its protein is CASSLGTGSDYTF.

The chain is built from TRBV5-1 and TRBJ1-2; D is possibly TRBD1 (5 bases). V gave up 2 bases and J gave up 5 bases, with 16 bases separating them. Germline CDR1 is SGHRS and CDR2 is YFSETQ. The CDR3 is 15 residues long. In nucleotides, the CDR3 is TGCGCCAGCAGCTTCGGGACTCCGGGCCTGTATGGCTACACCTTC. Translated: CASSFGTPGLYGYTF.